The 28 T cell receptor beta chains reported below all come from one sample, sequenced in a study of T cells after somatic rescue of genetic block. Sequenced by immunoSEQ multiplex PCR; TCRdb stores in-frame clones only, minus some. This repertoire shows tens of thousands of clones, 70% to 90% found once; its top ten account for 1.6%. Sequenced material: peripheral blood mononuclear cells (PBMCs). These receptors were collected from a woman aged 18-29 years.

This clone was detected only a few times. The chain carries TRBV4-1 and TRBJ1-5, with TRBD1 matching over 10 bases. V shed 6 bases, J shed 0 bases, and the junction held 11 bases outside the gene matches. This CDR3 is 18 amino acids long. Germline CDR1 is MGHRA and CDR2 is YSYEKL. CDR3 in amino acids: CASSHMGQGLSSNQPQHF. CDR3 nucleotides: TGCGCCAGCAGTCACATGGGACAGGGGTTAAGTAGCAATCAGCCCCAGCATTTT.

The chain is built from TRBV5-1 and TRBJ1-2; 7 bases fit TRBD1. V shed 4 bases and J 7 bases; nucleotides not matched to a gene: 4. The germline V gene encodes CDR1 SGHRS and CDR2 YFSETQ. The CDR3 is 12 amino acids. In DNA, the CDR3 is TGCGCCAGCAGCGCCGACAGGGTTGGCTACACCTTC. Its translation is CASSADRVGYTF.

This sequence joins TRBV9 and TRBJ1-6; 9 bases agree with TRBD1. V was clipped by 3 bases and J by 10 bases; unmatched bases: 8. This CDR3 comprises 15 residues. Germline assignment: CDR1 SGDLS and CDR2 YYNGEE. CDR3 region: CASSAQTGGRSPLHF. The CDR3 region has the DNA TGTGCCAGCAGCGCTCAAACAGGGGGCCGGTCACCCCTCCACTTT.

Here the CDR3 DNA reads TGTGCCAGCAGTCCAGGGACCTTCACAGATACGCAGTATTTT. This encodes CASSPGTFTDTQYF. This chain joins TRBV6-5 and TRBJ2-3, with D possibly called TRBD1 or TRBD2 (5 bases each). The CDR3 is made up of 14 amino acids. The V and J ends lost 5 bases and 2 bases respectively, with 11 bases between them. Germline V lookup: CDR1 MNHEY, CDR2 SVGAGI.

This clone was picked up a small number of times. CDR3 sequence reads: CASSQELEGGRDTQYF. The CDR3 bases are TGCGCCAGCAGCCAGGAGTTGGAGGGAGGAAGGGATACGCAGTATTTT. The V gene is TRBV4-3, the J gene TRBJ2-3; D might be TRBD2 (6 bases). Germline values: CDR1 LGHNA, CDR2 YSLEER. V shed 3 bases and J shed 6 bases, with 19 bases lying between them. The CDR3 sequence is 16 residues long.

The CDR3 sequence is CASSQGAVGASFF. The DNA for the CDR3 is TGCGCCAGCAGCCAAGGAGCGGTGGGGGCGTCGTTCTTC. The chain links TRBV4-1 to TRBJ2-1; D possibly corresponds to TRBD1 (6 bases). The CDR3 extends over 13 amino acids. V was pared by 1 base and J by 15 bases, with 16 bases between. CDR1 is MGHRA, CDR2 YSYEKL, per germline.

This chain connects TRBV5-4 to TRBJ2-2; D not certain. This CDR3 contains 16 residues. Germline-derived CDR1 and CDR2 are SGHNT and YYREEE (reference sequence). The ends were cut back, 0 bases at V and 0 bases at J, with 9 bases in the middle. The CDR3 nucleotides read TGTGCCAGCAGCTTGGCCCATGGCCCGAACACCGGGGAGCTGTTTTTT. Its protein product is CASSLAHGPNTGELFF.

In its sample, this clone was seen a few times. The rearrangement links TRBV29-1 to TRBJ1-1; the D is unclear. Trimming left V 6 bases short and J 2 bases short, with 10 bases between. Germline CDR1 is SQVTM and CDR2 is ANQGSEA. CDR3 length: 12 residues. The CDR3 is CSVRRINTEAFF. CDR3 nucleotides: TGCAGCGTACGACGGATAAACACTGAAGCTTTCTTT.

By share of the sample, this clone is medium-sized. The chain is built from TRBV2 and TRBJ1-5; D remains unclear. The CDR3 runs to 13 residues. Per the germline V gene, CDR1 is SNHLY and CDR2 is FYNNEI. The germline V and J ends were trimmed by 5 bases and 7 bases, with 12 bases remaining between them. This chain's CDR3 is CASSPGVRQPQHF. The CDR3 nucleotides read TGTGCCAGCAGTCCCGGGGTTCGGCAGCCCCAGCATTTT.

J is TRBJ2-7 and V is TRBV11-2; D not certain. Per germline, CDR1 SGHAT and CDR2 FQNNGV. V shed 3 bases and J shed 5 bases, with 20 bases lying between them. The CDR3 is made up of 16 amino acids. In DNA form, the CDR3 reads TGTGCCAGCAGCTTCCCCCCGCGGATACAGAGGAACGAGCAGTACTTC. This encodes CASSFPPRIQRNEQYF.

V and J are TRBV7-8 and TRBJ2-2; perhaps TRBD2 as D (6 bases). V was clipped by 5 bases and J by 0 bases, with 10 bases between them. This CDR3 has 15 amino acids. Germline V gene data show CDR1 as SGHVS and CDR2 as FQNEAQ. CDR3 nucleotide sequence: TGTGCCAGCAGCCGGAGGAGGGCGAACACCGGGGAGCTGTTTTTT. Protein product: CASSRRRANTGELFF. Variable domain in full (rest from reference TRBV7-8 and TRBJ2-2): GAGVSQSPRYKVAKRGQDVALRCDPISGHVSLFWYQQALGQGPEFLTYFQNEAQLDKSGLPSDRFFAERPEGSVSTLKIQRTQQEDSAVYLCASSRRRANTGELFFGEGSRLTVL.

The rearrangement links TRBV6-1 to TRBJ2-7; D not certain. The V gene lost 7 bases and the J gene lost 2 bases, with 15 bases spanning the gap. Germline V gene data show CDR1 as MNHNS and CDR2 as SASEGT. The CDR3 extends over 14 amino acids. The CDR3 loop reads CASTPRLRTYEQYF. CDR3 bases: TGTGCCAGCACCCCAAGGTTGCGGACCTACGAGCAGTACTTC.

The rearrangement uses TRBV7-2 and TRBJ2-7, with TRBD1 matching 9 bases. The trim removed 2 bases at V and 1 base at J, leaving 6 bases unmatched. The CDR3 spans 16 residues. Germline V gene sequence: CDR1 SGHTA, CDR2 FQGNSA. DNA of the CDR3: TGTGCCAGCAGCTTATGGCGACAGGGGGTTTCCTACGAGCAGTACTTC. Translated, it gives CASSLWRQGVSYEQYF.

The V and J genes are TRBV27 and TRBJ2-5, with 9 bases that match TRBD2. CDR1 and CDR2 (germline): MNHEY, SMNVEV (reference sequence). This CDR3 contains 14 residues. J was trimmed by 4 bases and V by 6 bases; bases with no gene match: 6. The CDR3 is CASRTQLAGETQYF. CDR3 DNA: TGTGCCAGCAGGACCCAACTAGCGGGAGAGACCCAGTACTTC.

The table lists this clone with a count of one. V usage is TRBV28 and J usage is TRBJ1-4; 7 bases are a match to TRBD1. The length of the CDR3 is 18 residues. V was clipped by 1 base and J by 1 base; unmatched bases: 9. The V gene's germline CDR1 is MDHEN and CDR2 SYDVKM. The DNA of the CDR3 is TGTGCCAGCAGTTTATTGAGGCAGGGGGTAGGAACTAATGAAAAACTGTTTTTT. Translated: CASSLLRQGVGTNEKLFF.

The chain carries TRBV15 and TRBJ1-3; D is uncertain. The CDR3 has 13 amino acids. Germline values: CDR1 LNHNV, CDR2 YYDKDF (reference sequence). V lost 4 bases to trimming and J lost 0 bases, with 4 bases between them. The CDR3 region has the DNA TGTGCCACCAGCATCGACTCTGGAAACACCATATATTTT. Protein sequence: CATSIDSGNTIYF.

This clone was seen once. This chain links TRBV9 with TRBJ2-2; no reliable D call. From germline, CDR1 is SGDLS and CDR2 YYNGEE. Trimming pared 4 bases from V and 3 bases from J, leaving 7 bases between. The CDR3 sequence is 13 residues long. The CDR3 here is CASSSGDTGELFF. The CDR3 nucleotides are TGTGCCAGCAGCTCAGGTGACACCGGGGAGCTGTTTTTT.

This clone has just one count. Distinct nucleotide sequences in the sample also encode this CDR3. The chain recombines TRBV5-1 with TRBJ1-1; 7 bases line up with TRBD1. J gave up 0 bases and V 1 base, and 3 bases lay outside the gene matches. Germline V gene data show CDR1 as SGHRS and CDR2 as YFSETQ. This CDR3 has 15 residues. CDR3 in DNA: TGCGCCAGCAGCTTGCAGGGGGGCATGAACACTGAAGCTTTCTTT. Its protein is CASSLQGGMNTEAFF.

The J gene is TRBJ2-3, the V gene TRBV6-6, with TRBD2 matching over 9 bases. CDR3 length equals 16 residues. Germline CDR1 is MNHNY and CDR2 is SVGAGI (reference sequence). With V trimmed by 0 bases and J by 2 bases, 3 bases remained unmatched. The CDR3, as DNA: TGTGCCAGCAGTTACTCGGCTAGCGGGATCACAGATACGCAGTATTTT. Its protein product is CASSYSASGITDTQYF.

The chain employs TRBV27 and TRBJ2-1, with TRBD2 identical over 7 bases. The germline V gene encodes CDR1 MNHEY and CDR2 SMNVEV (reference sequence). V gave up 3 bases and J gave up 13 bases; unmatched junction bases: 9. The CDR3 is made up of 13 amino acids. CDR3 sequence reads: CASSFSPGGIQFF. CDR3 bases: TGTGCCAGCAGTTTCTCGCCCGGGGGGATACAGTTCTTC.

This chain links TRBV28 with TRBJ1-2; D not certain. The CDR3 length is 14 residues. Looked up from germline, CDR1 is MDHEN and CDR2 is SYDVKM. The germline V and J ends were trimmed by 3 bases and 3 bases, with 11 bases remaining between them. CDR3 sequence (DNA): TGTGCCAGCAGTTTTTTCCTAGGAGACTATGGCTACACCTTC. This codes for CASSFFLGDYGYTF.

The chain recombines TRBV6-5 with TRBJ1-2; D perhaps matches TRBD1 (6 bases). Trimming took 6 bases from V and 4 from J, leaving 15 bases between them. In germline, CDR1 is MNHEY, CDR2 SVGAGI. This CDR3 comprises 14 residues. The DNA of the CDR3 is TGTGCCAGCAGGGAGGGGGATGAAGGCTATGGCTACACCTTC. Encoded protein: CASREGDEGYGYTF.

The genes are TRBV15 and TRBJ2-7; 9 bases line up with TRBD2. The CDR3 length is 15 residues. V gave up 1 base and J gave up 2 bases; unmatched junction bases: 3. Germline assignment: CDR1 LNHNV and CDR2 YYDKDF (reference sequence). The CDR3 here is CATSRVLAGTYEQYF. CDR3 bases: TGTGCCACCAGCAGAGTACTAGCGGGCACCTACGAGCAGTACTTC.

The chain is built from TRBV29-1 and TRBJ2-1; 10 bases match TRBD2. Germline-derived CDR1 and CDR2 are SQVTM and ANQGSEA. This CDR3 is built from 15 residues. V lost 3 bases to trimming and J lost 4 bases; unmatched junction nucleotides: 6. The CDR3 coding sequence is TGCAGCGTTGAGGGCGGTAGCGGGAGGTACAATGAGCAGTTCTTC. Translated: CSVEGGSGRYNEQFF.

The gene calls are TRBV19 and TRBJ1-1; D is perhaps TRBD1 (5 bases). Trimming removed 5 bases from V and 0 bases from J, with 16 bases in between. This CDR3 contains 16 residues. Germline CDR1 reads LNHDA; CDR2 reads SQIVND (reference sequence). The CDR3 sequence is CASSPPGPRMNTEAFF. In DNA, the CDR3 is TGTGCCAGTAGTCCCCCGGGGCCAAGAATGAACACTGAAGCTTTCTTT.

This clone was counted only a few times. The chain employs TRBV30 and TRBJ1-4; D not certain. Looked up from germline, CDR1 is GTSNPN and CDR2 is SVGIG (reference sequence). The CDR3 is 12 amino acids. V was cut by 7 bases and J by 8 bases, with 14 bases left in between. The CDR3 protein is CASRPDHEKLFF. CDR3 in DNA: TGTGCCTCCCGTCCAGACCACGAAAAACTGTTTTTT.

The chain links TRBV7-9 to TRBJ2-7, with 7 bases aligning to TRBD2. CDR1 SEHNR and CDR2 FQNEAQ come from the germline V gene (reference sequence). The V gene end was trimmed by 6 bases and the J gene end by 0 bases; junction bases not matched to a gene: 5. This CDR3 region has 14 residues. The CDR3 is CASRAGGSSYEQYF. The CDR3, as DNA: TGTGCCAGCAGGGCCGGCGGGAGCTCCTACGAGCAGTACTTC.

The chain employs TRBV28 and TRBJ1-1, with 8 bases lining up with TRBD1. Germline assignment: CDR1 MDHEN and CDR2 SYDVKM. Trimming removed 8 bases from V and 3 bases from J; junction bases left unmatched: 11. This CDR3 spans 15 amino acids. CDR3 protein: CASPPRDRSYTEAFF. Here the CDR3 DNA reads TGTGCCAGCCCCCCGCGGGACAGGAGTTACACTGAAGCTTTCTTT.